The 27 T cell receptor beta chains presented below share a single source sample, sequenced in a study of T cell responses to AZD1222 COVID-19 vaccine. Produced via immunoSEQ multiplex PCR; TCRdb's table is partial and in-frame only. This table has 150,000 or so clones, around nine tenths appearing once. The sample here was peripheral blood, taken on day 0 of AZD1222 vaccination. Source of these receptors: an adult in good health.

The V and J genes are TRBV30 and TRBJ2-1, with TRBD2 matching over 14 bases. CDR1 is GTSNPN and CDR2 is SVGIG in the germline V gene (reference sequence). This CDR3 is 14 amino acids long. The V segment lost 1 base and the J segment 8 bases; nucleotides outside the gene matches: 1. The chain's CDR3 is CAWSGLAGGDEQFF. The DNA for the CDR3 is TGTGCCTGGAGTGGACTAGCGGGGGGGGATGAGCAGTTCTTC. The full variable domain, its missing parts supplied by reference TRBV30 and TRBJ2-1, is SQTIHQWPATLVQPVGSPLSLECTVEGTSNPNLYWYRQAAGRGLQLLFYSVGIGQISSEVPQNLSASRPQDRQFILSSKKLLLSDSGFYLCAWSGLAGGDEQFFGPGTRLTVL.

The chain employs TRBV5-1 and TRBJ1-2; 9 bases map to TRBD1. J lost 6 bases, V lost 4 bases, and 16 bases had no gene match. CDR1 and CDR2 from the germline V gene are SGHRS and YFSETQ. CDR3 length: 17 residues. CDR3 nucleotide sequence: TGCGCCAGCAGCCACAATCACAGGGGGCGCGTCTCCGATGGCTACACCTTC. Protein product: CASSHNHRGRVSDGYTF.

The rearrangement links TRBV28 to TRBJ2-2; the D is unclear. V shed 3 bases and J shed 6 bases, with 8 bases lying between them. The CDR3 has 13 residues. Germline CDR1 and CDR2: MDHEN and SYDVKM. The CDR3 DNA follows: TGTGCCAGCAGTTTCGGCGAACCCGGGGAGCTGTTTTTT. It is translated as CASSFGEPGELFF.

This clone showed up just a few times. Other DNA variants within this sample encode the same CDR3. CDR3 sequence reads: CSVGTGNSNQPQHF. The CDR3 DNA follows: TGCAGCGTCGGGACAGGAAATAGCAATCAGCCCCAGCATTTT. The V call is TRBV29-1, the J call TRBJ1-5; 8 nucleotides match TRBD1. V lost 6 bases to trimming and J lost 0 bases; unmatched junction nucleotides: 4. Germline V CDR1 and CDR2: SQVTM, ANQGSEA. This CDR3 spans 14 amino acids. Using reference TRBV29-1 and TRBJ1-5 for the parts outside the CDR3, the full variable domain is SAVISQKPSRDICQRGTSLTIQCQVDSQVTMMFWYRQQPGQSLTLIATANQGSEATYESGFVIDKFPISRPNLTFSTLTVSNMSPEDSSIYLCSVGTGNSNQPQHFGDGTRLSIL.

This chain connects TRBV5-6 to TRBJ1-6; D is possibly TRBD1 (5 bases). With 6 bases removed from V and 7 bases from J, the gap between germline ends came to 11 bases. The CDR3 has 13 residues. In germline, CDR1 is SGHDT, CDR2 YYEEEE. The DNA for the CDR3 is TGTGCCAGCAATCCCGGGGCAAATTCACCCCTCCACTTT. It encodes CASNPGANSPLHF.

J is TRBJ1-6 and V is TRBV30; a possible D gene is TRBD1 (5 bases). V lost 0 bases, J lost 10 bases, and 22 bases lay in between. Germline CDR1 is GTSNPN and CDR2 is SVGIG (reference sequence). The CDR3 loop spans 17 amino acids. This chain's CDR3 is CAWSVRAGSPGGSPLHF. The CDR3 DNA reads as TGTGCCTGGAGTGTACGGGCAGGGAGTCCTGGTGGATCACCCCTCCACTTT.

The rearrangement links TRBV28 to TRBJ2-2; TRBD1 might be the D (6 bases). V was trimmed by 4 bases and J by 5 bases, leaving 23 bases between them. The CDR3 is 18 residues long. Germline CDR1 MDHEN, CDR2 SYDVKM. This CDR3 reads CASSSWSGVGLGTGELFF. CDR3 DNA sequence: TGTGCCAGCAGTTCGTGGTCAGGGGTGGGTCTAGGTACCGGGGAGCTGTTTTTT.

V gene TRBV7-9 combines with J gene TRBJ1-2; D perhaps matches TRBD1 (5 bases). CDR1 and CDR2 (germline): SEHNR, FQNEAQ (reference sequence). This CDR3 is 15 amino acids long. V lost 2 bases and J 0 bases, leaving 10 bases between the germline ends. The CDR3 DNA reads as TGTGCCAGCAGCTTACAGACAGTTTCTAACTATGGCTACACCTTC. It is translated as CASSLQTVSNYGYTF.

CDR3 loop: CASSPLDSRGRETQYF. The CDR3 DNA follows: TGTGCCAGCAGTCCCTTGGATAGCCGTGGACGAGAGACCCAGTACTTC. The chain recombines TRBV27 with TRBJ2-5; D is unresolved. V was shortened by 5 bases and J by 4 bases, with 20 bases between the two germline ends. CDR1 is MNHEY, CDR2 SMNVEV, per germline (reference sequence). The CDR3 sequence is 16 residues long.

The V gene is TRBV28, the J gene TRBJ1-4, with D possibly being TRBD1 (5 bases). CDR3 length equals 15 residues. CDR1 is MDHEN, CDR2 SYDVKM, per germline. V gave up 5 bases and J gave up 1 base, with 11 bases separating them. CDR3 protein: CASSAGPRTNEKLFF. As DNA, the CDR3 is TGTGCCAGCAGTGCGGGGCCCCGAACTAATGAAAAACTGTTTTTT.

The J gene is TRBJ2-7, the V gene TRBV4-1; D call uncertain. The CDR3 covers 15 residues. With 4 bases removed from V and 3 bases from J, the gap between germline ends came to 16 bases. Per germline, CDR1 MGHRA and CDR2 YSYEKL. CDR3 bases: TGCGCCAGCAGCCCCGGCTCCCACAGCGTCTACGAGCAGTACTTC. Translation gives CASSPGSHSVYEQYF.

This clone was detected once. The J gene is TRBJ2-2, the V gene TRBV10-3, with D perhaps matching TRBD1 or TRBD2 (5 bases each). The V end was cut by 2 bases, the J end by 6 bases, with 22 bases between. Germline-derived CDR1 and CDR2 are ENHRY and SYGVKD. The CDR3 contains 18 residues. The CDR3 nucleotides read TGTGCCATCAGTGAGATTTCGGGGCAGTTTTCTTGGGCCGGGGAGCTGTTTTTT. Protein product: CAISEISGQFSWAGELFF.

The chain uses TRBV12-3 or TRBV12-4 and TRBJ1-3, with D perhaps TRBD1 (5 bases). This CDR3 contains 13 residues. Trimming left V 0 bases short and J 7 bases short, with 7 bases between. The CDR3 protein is CASSLARGNTIYF. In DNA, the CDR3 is TGTGCCAGCAGTTTAGCTCGGGGGAACACCATATATTTT.

For the CDR3, the DNA is TGTGCCAGCTCACCTGCGGGGACCGGCGAGGAGGCTTTCTTT. It is translated as CASSPAGTGEEAFF. The genes are TRBV18 and TRBJ1-1, with a possible D match to TRBD1 (5 bases). The germline V gene has CDR1 KGHSH and CDR2 LQKENI. The CDR3 length is 14 residues. The V end lost 3 bases, the J end lost 11 bases, and 19 bases lay between the germline ends. Combining the CDR3 with reference TRBV18 and TRBJ1-1 gives the whole variable domain NAGVMQNPRHLVRRRGQEARLRCSPMKGHSHVYWYRQLPEEGLKFMVYLQKENIIDESGMPKERFSAEFPKEGPSILRIQQVVRGDSAAYFCASSPAGTGEEAFFGQGTRLTVV.

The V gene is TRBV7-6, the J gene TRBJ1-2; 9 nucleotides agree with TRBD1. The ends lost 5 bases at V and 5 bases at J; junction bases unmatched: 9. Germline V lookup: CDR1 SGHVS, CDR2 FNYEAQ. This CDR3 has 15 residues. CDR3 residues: CASSPRTGALYGYTF. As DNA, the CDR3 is TGTGCCAGCAGCCCCAGGACAGGGGCACTATATGGCTACACCTTC. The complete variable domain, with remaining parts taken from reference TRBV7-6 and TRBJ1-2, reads GAGVSQSPRYKVTKRGQDVALRCDPISGHVSLYWYRQALGQGPEFLTYFNYEAQQDKSGLPNDRFSAERPEGSISTLTIQRTEQRDSAMYRCASSPRTGALYGYTFGSGTRLTVV.

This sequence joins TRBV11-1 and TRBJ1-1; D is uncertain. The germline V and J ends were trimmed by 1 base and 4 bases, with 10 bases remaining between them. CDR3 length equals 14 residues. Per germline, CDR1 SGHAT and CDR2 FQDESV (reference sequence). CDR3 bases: TGTGCCAGCAGCTTAGGTCCGACCCTCACTGAAGCTTTCTTT. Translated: CASSLGPTLTEAFF.

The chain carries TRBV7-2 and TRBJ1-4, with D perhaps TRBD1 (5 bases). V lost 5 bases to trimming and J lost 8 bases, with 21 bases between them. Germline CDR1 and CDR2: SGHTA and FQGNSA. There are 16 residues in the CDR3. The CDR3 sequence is CASSPPSGTPGEKLFF. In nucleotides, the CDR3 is TGTGCCAGCAGCCCCCCTTCGGGGACCCCTGGGGAAAAACTGTTTTTT. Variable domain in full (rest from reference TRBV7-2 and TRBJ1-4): GAGVSQSPSNKVTEKGKDVELRCDPISGHTALYWYRQSLGQGLEFLIYFQGNSAPDKSGLPSDRFSAERTGGSVSTLTIQRTQQEDSAVYLCASSPPSGTPGEKLFFGSGTQLSVL.

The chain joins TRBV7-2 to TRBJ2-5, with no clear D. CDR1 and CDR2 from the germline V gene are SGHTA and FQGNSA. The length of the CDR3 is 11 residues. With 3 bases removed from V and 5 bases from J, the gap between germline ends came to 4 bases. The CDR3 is CASSFLETQYF. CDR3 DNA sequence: TGTGCCAGCAGCTTTCTGGAGACCCAGTACTTC.

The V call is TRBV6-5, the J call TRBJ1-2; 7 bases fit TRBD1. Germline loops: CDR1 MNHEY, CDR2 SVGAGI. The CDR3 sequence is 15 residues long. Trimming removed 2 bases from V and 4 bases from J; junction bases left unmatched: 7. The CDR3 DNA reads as TGTGCCAGCAGTTACCCGACAGGGAAGGGCTATGGCTACACCTTC. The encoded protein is CASSYPTGKGYGYTF.

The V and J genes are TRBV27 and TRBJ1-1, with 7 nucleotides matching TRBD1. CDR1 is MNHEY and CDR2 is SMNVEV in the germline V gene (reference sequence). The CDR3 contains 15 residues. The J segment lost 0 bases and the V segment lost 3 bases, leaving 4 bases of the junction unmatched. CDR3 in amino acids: CASSLSGTVNTEAFF. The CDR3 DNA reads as TGTGCCAGCAGTTTGTCCGGGACAGTGAACACTGAAGCTTTCTTT.

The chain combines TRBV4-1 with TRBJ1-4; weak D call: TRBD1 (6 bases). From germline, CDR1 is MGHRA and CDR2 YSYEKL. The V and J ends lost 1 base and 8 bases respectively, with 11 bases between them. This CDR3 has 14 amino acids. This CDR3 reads CASSQVQGNEKLFF. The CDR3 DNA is TGCGCCAGCAGCCAAGTACAGGGTAACGAAAAACTGTTTTTT.

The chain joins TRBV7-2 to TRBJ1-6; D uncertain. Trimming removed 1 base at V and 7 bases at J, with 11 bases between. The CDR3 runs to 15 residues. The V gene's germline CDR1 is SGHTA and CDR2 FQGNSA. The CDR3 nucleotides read TGTGCCAGCAGCTTAGTTAGACGGGGAAATTCACCCCTCCACTTT. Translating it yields CASSLVRRGNSPLHF.

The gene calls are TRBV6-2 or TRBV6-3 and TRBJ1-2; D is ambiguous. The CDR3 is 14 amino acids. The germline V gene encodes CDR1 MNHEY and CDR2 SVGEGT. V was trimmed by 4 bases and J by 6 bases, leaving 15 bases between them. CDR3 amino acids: CASSSLDHRHGYTF. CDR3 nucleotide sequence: TGTGCCAGCAGTTCACTAGACCATCGCCATGGCTACACCTTC.

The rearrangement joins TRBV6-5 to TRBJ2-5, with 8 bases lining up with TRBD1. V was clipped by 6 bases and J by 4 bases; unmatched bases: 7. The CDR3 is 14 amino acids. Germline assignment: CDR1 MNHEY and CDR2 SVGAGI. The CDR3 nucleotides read TGTGCCAGCAGCCTCGGCAGGGGGCGAGAGACCCAGTACTTC. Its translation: CASSLGRGRETQYF.

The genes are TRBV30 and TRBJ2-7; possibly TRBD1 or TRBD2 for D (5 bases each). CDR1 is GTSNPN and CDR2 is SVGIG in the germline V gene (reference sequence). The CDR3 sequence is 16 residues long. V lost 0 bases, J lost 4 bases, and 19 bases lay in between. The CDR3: CAWSVLGEGAGYEQYF. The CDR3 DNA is TGTGCCTGGAGTGTACTAGGGGAAGGGGCCGGGTACGAGCAGTACTTC.

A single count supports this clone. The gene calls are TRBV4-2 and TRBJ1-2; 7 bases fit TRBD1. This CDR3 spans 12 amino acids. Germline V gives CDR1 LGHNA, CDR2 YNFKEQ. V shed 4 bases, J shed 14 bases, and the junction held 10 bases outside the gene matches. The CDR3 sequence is CASSPPGQPFTF. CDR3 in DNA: TGTGCCAGCAGCCCTCCGGGACAGCCGTTTACCTTC.

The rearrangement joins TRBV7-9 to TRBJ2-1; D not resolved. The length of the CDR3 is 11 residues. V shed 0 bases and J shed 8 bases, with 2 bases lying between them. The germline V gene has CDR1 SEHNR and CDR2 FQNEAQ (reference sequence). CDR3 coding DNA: TGTGCCAGCAGCTTAGCATATGAGCAGTTCTTC. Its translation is CASSLAYEQFF.